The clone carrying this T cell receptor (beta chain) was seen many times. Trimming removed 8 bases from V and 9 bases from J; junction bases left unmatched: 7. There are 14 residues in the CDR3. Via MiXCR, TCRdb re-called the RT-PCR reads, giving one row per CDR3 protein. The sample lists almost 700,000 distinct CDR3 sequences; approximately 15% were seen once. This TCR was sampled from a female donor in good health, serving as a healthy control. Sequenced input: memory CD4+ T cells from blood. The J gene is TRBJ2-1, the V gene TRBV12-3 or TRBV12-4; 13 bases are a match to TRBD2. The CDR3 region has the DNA TGTGCCAGCGGCCGACTAGCGGGAGGCACTGAGCAGTTCTTC. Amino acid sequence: CASGRLAGGTEQFF.